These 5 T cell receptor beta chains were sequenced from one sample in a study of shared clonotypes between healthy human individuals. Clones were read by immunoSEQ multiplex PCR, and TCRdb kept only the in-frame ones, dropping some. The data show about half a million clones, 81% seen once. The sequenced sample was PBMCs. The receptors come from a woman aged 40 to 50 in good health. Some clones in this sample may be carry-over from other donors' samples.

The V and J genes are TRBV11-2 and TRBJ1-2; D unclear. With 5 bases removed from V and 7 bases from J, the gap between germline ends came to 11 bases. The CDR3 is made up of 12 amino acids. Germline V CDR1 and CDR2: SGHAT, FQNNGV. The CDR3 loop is CASSPLRVGYTF. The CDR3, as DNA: TGTGCCAGCAGCCCCCTACGAGTTGGCTACACCTTC.

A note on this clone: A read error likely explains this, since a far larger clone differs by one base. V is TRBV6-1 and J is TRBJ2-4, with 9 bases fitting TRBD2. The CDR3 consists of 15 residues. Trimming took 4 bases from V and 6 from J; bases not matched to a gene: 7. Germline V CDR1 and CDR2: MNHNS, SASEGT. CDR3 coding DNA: TGTGCCAGCAGTGTGACAGCGGGAGGAGTAAACATTCAGTACTTC. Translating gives CASSVTAGGVNIQYF.

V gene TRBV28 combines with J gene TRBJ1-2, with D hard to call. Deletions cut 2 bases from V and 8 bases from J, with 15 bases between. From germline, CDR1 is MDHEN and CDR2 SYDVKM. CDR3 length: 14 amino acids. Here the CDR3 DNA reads TGTGCCAGCAGTTTAATTGGGGTGACCAGGGGCTACACCTTC. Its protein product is CASSLIGVTRGYTF.

For the CDR3, the DNA is TGTGCCAGTAGCCAGACTCTGGCCGGGGAGACCCAGTACTTC. This codes for CASSQTLAGETQYF. The chain has TRBV19 and TRBJ2-5; D is undetermined. The CDR3 sequence is 14 residues long. Trimming took 6 bases from V and 5 from J, leaving 16 bases between them. CDR1 is LNHDA, CDR2 SQIVND, per germline (reference sequence).

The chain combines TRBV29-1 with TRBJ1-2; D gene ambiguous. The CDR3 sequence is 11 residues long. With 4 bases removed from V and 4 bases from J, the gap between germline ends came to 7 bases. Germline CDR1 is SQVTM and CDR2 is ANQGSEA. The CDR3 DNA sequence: TGCAGCGTTGGACCCACCTATGGCTACACCTTC. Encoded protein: CSVGPTYGYTF.